This TCR beta chain was identified during a study of blood T cell repertoires in COVID-19. About the study: Material from acute and convalescent COVID-19 was sourced from the United States, Italy and Spain. T cells, B-cell-depleted T cells, or PBMCs supplied cDNA or gDNA.

The CDR3 is 13 amino acids. CDR1 is SNHLY and CDR2 is FYNNEI in the germline V gene. With 6 bases removed from V and 5 bases from J, the gap between germline ends came to 10 bases. The authors' processing: Amplified reference gene primers provided the basis for estimating nucleated cell counts. Generated by immunoSEQ multiplex PCR, the TCRdb table keeps only in-frame clones and is missing some. V and J calls and clone size are given by that table; D and trimming were obtained from the DNA. The repertoire holds tens of thousands of clones, with 70% to 80% as singletons. The sequenced material came from peripheral blood. The genes are TRBV2 and TRBJ2-2; a possible D gene is TRBD1 (8 bases). The TCR was taken from an elderly man with active or convalescent COVID-19. DNA of the CDR3: TGTGCCAGCAGACAGGGGGGGACCGGGGAGCTGTTTTTT. Protein sequence: CASRQGGTGELFF. Variable domain in full (rest from reference TRBV2 and TRBJ2-2): EPEVTQTPSHQVTQMGQEVILRCVPISNHLYFYWYRQILGQKVEFLVSFYNNEISEKSEIFDDQFSVERPDGSNFTLKIRSTKLEDSAMYFCASRQGGTGELFFGEGSRLTVL.